Included here is one T cell receptor (beta chain) sequence, with context. The source of the sample is a study of blood T cell repertoires in COVID-19. About the study: In each case, the material was cDNA or gDNA derived from T cells, B-cell-depleted T cells, or PBMCs.

The germline CDR1 and CDR2 sequences are SGHTA and FQGTGA. Trimming took off 3 bases at V and 4 bases at J, with 9 bases between the two ends. This CDR3 comprises 13 residues. Authors' analysis steps: Reference gene primer amplification in the assay estimated nucleated cell counts. Libraries were prepared by immunoSEQ multiplex PCR; TCRdb keeps only in-frame clonotypes and omits some of them. V and J calls and clone size are those listed in that table; D and trimming were worked out from the DNA. Of roughly 250,000 clones listed, approximately 84% are singletons. The sequenced material came from peripheral blood. The TCR sequence derives from a person between 70 and 80 years old with COVID-19, enrolled during active disease. This chain connects TRBV7-3 to TRBJ1-1; maybe TRBD1 (6 bases). The CDR3 reads CASSFYRATEAFF. CDR3 DNA sequence: TGTGCCAGCAGCTTCTACAGGGCCACTGAAGCTTTCTTT.